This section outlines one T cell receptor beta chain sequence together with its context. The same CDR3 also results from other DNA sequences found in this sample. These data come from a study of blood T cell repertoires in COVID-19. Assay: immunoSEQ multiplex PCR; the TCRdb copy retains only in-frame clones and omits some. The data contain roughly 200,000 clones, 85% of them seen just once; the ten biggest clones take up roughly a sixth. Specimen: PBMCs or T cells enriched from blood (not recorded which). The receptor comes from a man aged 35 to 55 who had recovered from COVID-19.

This CDR3 reads CASSPRDYPYEQYF. DNA for the CDR3: TGTGCCAGCAGCCCTCGGGACTATCCCTACGAGCAGTACTTC. V is TRBV9 and J is TRBJ2-7; 7 bases map to TRBD2. The V gene's germline CDR1 is SGDLS and CDR2 YYNGEE. Losses at the gene ends were 4 bases for V and 2 bases for J; bases not matched to a gene: 6. The CDR3 spans 14 residues.